Included here is one TCR beta chain sequence, with context. This receptor's antigen is unknown. Base qualities are missing; no much larger clone stands one base away. Based on the germline V gene, the CDR1 and CDR2 sequences are MRHNA and SNTAGT. The junction shows trimming of 4 bases on V and 5 bases on J, and the gene matches do not reach 6 bases of it. Taken from cysteine to phenylalanine, the CDR3 has 15 residues. Only CDR3 DNA is held: 45 bases, read in frame from base 1. TCRbeta CDR3 regions were amplified from genomic DNA by means of the immunoSEQ Assay, a bias-controlled multiplex PCR. The study's processing was this. The number of nucleated cells in each sample was estimated from the amplification of reference gene primers within the assay. To quantify the absolute abundance of each unique TCRbeta CDR3 rearrangement, sequence reads were collapsed and filtered. For each sample, productive Simpson clonality was calculated by taking the square root of Simpson's diversity index across productive rearrangements. Held by TCRdb, this immuneACCESS table contains in-frame sequences only and omits some clones. Under half of the omission traces to an unresolved V gene where checked; the cause of the rest is unknown. V and J calls and clone size come straight from that table; D and trimming were deduced from the DNA. In all, the sample holds more than 300,000 clones, and around 87% of those were seen once. Roughly 6% of the sample rests with the top ten.

These data come from a study of blood T cell repertoires in COVID-19 (dated by TCRdb to the early 2020s). Study-wide context: Samples from collaborators originated in the United States, Italy and Spain and spanned both the acute and convalescent phases of COVID-19. The dataset comprised deeply sampled blood TCRbeta repertoires from subjects exposed to, actively infected with, or recovered from COVID-19. The repertoires were made available in a free public database intended to serve as a resource for research on the immune response to SARS-CoV-2. The prospective study material was composed of cDNA or gDNA derived from T cells, B-cell-depleted T cells, or PBMCs. Samples came from the ongoing ImmuneRACE study (first 160 participants) plus 1,254 subjects from 6 global collaborators. A de-identified subject ID, COVID-19 status, age in years and sex were almost always included in the sample metadata. Where available, HLA class I and class II types were obtained from metadata supplied by the sample provider rather than from assay-based typing.

One collaborating source in Seattle enrolled patients during active infection and followed them longitudinally through the course of disease. The collaborating institutions used their own protocols to collect whole blood in K2EDTA tubes. For TCRbeta analysis, collaborators shipped samples as frozen whole blood, isolated PBMCs, or DNA extracted from either of those sample types. The paper as a whole reports these results and caveats: Clinical and demographic metadata were provided uncurated, with the amount varying by source and participant.

The receptor comes from a woman in her 50s with COVID-19, enrolled during active disease. Sample: peripheral blood. Here the chain combines TRBV6-4 and TRBJ2-1; 9 bases in between match TRBD2. The DNA sequence follows: TGTGCCAGCAGTGTAGCTAGCGGGACGCACAATGAGCAGTTCTTC. The translation is CASSVASGTHNEQFF.